Listed here are 10 T cell receptor beta chains from one sample, sequenced in a study of blood T cell repertoires in COVID-19. Repertoires were generated with immunoSEQ multiplex PCR, while TCRdb's copy carries only in-frame clones and drops some. The sample includes roughly 16,000 clones, over 75% of them seen just once. Sequencing used peripheral blood. Receptors originate from a human donor in a cohort sampled during active COVID-19.

The gene calls are TRBV5-4 and TRBJ2-5; 7 nucleotides line up with TRBD1. Trimming removed 0 bases from V and 5 bases from J; junction bases left unmatched: 7. CDR1 and CDR2 from the germline V gene are SGHNT and YYREEE (reference sequence). The CDR3 sequence is 15 residues long. The CDR3 DNA follows: TGTGCCAGCAGCTTGGCAGGGACAGCGAAGGAGACCCAGTACTTC. Amino acid sequence: CASSLAGTAKETQYF.

The chain links TRBV13 to TRBJ1-3; D remains ambiguous. Germline lookup yields CDR1 PRHDT and CDR2 FYEKMQ (reference sequence). This CDR3 is 14 amino acids long. The V end was cut by 1 base, the J end by 4 bases, with 8 bases between. The CDR3 loop reads CASSLAGPGNTIYF. The DNA of the CDR3 is TGTGCCAGCAGCTTAGCGGGTCCCGGAAACACCATATATTTT.

The rearrangement links TRBV13 to TRBJ2-7, with a possible D match to TRBD2 (6 bases). This CDR3 is built from 14 residues. In germline, CDR1 is PRHDT, CDR2 FYEKMQ (reference sequence). V lost 4 bases, J lost 2 bases, and 12 bases lay in between. CDR3 sequence: CASSSSGLPYEQYF. CDR3 nucleotides: TGTGCCAGCAGCTCGTCGGGACTCCCCTACGAGCAGTACTTC.

The chain couples TRBV27 to TRBJ2-7; TRBD2 matches at 8 bases. V was clipped by 5 bases and J by 3 bases; unmatched bases: 12. Germline assignment: CDR1 MNHEY and CDR2 SMNVEV (reference sequence). This CDR3 is 16 amino acids long. Here the CDR3 DNA reads TGTGCCAGCAGTCCAATTTTCGCGGGGGGCGGCTACGAGCAGTACTTC. Translated: CASSPIFAGGGYEQYF.

DNA for the CDR3: TGTGCCAGTACCCGTGGACAGGGGGATCGAGAGACCCAGTACTTC. This gives the protein CASTRGQGDRETQYF. The chain recombines TRBV19 with TRBJ2-5; 10 bases line up with TRBD1. The CDR3 totals 15 residues. Germline trimming cut 7 bases from V and 4 bases from J; bases unmatched to any gene: 9. Per germline, CDR1 LNHDA and CDR2 SQIVND (reference sequence).

This clone was detected only a few times. The V call is TRBV28, the J call TRBJ1-3; 9 nucleotides agree with TRBD1. The CDR3 runs to 15 residues. Trimming took 5 bases from V and 3 from J; bases not matched to a gene: 5. Germline V gives CDR1 MDHEN, CDR2 SYDVKM. CDR3 amino acids: CASSRRTGVGNTIYF. CDR3 nucleotides: TGTGCCAGCAGTCGCCGGACAGGGGTTGGAAACACCATATATTTT.

This clone was seen a few times. V usage is TRBV7-9 and J usage is TRBJ1-4; TRBD1 matches at 8 bases. Germline-derived CDR1 and CDR2 are SEHNR and FQNEAQ (reference sequence). The CDR3 sequence is 15 residues long. V lost 3 bases, J lost 8 bases, and 8 bases stayed unmatched. Here the CDR3 DNA reads TGTGCCAGCAGCTTGCAGGACAGGGCCTGGGAAAAACTGTTTTTT. Residues: CASSLQDRAWEKLFF. The full variable domain, with the rest looked up from reference TRBV7-9 and TRBJ1-4, is DTGVSQNPRHKITKRGQNVTFRCDPISEHNRLYWYRQTLGQGPEFLTYFQNEAQLEKSRLLSDRFSAERPKGSFSTLEIQRTEQGDSAMYLCASSLQDRAWEKLFFGSGTQLSVL.

This clone was counted only a few times. The CDR3 is CASTGGYGYTF. The CDR3 coding sequence is TGTGCCAGCACAGGGGGCTATGGCTACACCTTC. V is TRBV2 and J is TRBJ1-2, with 7 bases lining up with TRBD1. The CDR3 is 11 residues long. Germline CDR1 and CDR2: SNHLY and FYNNEI. V shed 7 bases, J shed 4 bases, and the junction held 0 bases outside the gene matches.

The chain carries TRBV5-1 and TRBJ1-6; weak D call: TRBD1 (6 bases). V lost 5 bases and J 9 bases, leaving 21 bases between the germline ends. This CDR3 comprises 16 residues. CDR1 is SGHRS and CDR2 is YFSETQ in the germline V gene. CDR3 in amino acids: CASSSGDGVGASPLHF. The CDR3 DNA is TGCGCCAGCAGTAGCGGGGACGGAGTGGGGGCTTCACCCCTCCACTTT.

This chain joins TRBV5-1 and TRBJ2-3, with 9 bases identical to TRBD2. The trim removed 0 bases at V and 4 bases at J, leaving 3 bases unmatched. CDR3 size: 15 residues. Germline CDR1 SGHRS, CDR2 YFSETQ. The CDR3 loop is CASSLGSGSADTQYF. The CDR3 DNA sequence: TGCGCCAGCAGCTTGGGTAGCGGGAGCGCAGATACGCAGTATTTT.